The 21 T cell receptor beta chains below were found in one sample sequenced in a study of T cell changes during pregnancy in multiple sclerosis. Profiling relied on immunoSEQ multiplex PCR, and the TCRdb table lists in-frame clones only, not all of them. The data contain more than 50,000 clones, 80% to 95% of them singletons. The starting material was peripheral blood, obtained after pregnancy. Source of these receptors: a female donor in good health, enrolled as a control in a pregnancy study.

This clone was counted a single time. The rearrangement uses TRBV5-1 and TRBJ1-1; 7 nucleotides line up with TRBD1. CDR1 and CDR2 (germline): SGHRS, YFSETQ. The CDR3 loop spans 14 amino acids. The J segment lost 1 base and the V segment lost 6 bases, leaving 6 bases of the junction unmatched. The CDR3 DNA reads TGCGCCAGCAACCCAAACAGGGGGAACACTGAAGCTTTCTTT. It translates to CASNPNRGNTEAFF.

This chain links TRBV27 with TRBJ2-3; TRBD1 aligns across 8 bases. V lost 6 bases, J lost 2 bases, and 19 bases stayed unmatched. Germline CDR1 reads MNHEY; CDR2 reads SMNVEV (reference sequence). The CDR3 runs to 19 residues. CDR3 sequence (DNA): TGTGCCAGCAGCCCTCTCCGGGACAGGTCAGGTGTATACACAGATACGCAGTATTTT. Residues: CASSPLRDRSGVYTDTQYF.

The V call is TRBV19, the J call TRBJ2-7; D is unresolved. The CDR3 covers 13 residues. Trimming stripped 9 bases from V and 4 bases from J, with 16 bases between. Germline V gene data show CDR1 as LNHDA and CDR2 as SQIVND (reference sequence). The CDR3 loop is CASGFGIAYEQYF. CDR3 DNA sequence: TGTGCCAGCGGTTTCGGTATCGCGTACGAGCAGTACTTC.

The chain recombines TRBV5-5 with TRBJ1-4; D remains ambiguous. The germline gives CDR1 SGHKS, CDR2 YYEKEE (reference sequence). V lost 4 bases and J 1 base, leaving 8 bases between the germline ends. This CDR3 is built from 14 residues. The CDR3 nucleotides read TGTGCCAGCAGCCGGTCCGTAACTAATGAAAAACTGTTTTTT. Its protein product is CASSRSVTNEKLFF.

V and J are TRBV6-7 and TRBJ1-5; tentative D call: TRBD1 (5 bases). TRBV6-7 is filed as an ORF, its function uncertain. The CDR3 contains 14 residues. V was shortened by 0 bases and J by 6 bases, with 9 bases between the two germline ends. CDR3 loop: CASSYSMGGQPQHF. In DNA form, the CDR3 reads TGTGCCAGCAGTTACTCGATGGGGGGTCAGCCCCAGCATTTT.

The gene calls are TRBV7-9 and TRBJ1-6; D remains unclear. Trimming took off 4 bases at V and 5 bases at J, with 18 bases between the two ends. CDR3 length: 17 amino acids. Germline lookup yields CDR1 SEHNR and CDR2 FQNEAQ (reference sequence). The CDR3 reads CASSSGFEGRDNSPLHF. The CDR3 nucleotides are TGTGCCAGCAGCTCTGGGTTCGAAGGGAGGGATAATTCACCCCTCCACTTT.

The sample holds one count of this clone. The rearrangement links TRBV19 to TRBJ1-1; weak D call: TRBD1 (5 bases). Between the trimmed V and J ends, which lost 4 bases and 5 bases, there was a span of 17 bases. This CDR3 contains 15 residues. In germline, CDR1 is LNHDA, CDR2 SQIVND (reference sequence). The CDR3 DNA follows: TGTGCCAGTAGTACGGCGGGGACGGGCGGGACTGAAGCTTTCTTT. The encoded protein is CASSTAGTGGTEAFF.

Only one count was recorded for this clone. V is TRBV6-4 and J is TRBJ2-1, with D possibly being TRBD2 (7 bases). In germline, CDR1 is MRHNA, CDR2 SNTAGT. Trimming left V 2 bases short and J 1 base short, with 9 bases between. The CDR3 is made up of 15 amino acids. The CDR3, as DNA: TGTGCCAGCAGTGACGGGGGGGCTTCCTACAATGAGCAGTTCTTC. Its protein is CASSDGGASYNEQFF.

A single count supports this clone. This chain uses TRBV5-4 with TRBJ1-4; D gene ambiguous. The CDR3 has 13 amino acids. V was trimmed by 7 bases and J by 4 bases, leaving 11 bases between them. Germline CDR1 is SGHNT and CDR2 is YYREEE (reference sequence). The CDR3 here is CASQSRGNEKLFF. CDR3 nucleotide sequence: TGTGCCAGCCAGAGCCGGGGTAATGAAAAACTGTTTTTT. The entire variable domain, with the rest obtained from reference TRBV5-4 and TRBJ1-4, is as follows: ETGVTQSPTHLIKTRGQQVTLRCSSQSGHNTVSWYQQALGQGPQFIFQYYREEENGRGNFPPRFSGLQFPNYSSELNVNALELDDSALYLCASQSRGNEKLFFGSGTQLSVL.

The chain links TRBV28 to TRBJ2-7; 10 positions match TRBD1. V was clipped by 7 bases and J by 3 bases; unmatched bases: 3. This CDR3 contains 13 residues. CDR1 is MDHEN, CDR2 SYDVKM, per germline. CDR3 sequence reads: CASIWTGGYEQYF. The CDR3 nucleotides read TGTGCCAGCATATGGACAGGGGGCTACGAGCAGTACTTC.

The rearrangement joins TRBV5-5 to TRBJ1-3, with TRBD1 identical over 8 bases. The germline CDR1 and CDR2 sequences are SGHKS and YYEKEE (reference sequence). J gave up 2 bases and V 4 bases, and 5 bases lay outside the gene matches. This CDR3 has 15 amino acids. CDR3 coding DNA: TGTGCCAGCAGCGGCCGGGGACAGGCTGGAAACACCATATATTTT. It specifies CASSGRGQAGNTIYF.

CDR3 sequence: CASSDGRGGNEQFF. The CDR3 nucleotides are TGTGCCAGCAGTGACGGGCGCGGAGGCAATGAGCAGTTCTTC. The rearrangement uses TRBV6-4 and TRBJ2-1, with D tentatively TRBD2 (5 bases). CDR3 size: 14 residues. V shed 2 bases and J shed 6 bases, with 11 bases lying between them. Germline V gene data show CDR1 as MRHNA and CDR2 as SNTAGT.

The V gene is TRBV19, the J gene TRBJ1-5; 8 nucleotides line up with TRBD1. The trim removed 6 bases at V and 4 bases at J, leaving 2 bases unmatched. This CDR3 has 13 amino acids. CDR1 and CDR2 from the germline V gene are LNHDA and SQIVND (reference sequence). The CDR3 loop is CASRRQGNQPQHF. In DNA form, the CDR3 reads TGTGCCAGTAGGCGACAGGGGAATCAGCCCCAGCATTTT.

CDR3 nucleotide sequence: TGTGCCAGCAGTGAAGCGCGGGGTGGGACAGACGGCGAGCAGTACTTC. It is translated as CASSEARGGTDGEQYF. The chain uses TRBV6-1 and TRBJ2-7; D might be TRBD1 (7 bases). The CDR3 extends over 16 amino acids. Germline CDR1 and CDR2: MNHNS and SASEGT. V dropped 0 bases and J dropped 6 bases, with 18 bases sitting between them.

The CDR3 bases are TGTGCCAGCAGCTCCCCACAGTGGACCGGGGAGCTGTTTTTT. Its translation is CASSSPQWTGELFF. V gene TRBV7-6 combines with J gene TRBJ2-2; D not certain. CDR3 length: 14 residues. Germline V gene lookup returns CDR1 SGHVS and CDR2 FNYEAQ. V lost 4 bases and J lost 5, with 11 bases in between.

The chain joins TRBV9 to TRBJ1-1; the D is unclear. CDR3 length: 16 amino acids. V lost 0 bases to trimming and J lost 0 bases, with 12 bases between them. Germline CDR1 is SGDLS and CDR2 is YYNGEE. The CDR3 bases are TGTGCCAGCAGCGTAGGGTCAGGTCTCATGAACACTGAAGCTTTCTTT. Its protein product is CASSVGSGLMNTEAFF.

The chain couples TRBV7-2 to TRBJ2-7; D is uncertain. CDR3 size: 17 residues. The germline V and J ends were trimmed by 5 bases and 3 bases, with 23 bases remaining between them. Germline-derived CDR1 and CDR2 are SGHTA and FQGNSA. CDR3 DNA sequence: TGTGCCAGCAGCCATCGTATTTCAGGCGCCCTCGGCTACGAGCAGTACTTC. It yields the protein CASSHRISGALGYEQYF.

CDR3 in amino acids: CSLRTGLNTEAFF. CDR3 in DNA: TGCAGCCTTCGGACAGGGCTCAACACTGAAGCTTTCTTT. J is TRBJ1-1 and V is TRBV29-1, with 8 bases fitting TRBD1. The J segment lost 2 bases and the V segment lost 8 bases, leaving 7 bases of the junction unmatched. CDR1 and CDR2 from the germline V gene are SQVTM and ANQGSEA. The CDR3 has 13 residues.

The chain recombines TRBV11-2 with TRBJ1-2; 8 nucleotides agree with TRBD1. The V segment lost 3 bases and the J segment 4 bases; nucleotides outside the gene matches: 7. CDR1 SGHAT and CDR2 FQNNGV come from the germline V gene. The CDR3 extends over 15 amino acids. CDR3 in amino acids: CASSFAGQGAYGYTF. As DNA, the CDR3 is TGTGCCAGCAGCTTCGCCGGACAGGGCGCCTATGGCTACACCTTC.

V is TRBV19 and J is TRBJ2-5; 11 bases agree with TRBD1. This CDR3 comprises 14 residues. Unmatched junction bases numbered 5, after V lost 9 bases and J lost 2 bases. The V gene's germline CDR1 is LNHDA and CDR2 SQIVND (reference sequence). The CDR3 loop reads CASGDRGSQETQYF. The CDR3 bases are TGTGCCAGCGGGGACAGGGGGTCGCAAGAGACCCAGTACTTC.

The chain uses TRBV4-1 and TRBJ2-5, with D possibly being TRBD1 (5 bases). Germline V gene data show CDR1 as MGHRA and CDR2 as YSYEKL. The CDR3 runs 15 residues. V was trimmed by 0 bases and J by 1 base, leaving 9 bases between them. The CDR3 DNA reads TGCGCCAGCAGCCAAGACAGGGCAATCCAAGAGACCCAGTACTTC. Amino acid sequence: CASSQDRAIQETQYF.